This is a list of T cell receptor beta chains from one sample in a study of blood T cell repertoires in COVID-19. The repertoire was sequenced with immunoSEQ multiplex PCR; TCRdb's copy has only in-frame clones and lacks some. The sample records 55,000 to 75,000 clones, around 77% being singletons. What was sequenced was peripheral blood. The origin of the receptors is a woman in her seventies with COVID-19, enrolled during active disease. Both conserved end residues are part of each CDR3. A D gene is named only where the DNA matches it firmly. Size is omitted from some rows. Given values are once, few, many or a class for expanded clones.

cdr3_aa,cdr3_nt,d_call,clone_size,v_call,j_call
CASSQDAGGYYTSEQFF,TGCGCCAGCAGCCAAGATGCGGGGGGCTACTATACAAGTGAGCAGTTCTTC,TRBD2,NA,TRBV4-3,TRBJ2-1
CASSLDRAGDGYTF,TGTGCCAGCAGCTTAGATAGGGCCGGGGATGGCTACACCTTC,NA,few,TRBV11-2,TRBJ1-2
CASSFRDTTYEQYF,TGTGCCAGCAGCTTCCGGGACACCACCTACGAGCAGTACTTC,NA,NA,TRBV7-8,TRBJ2-7
CASSPGTGGEKLFF,TGTGCCAGCTCACCTGGGACAGGGGGCGAAAAACTGTTTTTT,TRBD1,NA,TRBV18,TRBJ1-4
CASSGGTGHGDEQYF,TGTGCCAGCAGCGGGGGGACAGGGCACGGGGACGAGCAGTACTTC,TRBD1,NA,TRBV5-8,TRBJ2-7
CASQTGDSEKLFF,TGTGCCAGCCAGACAGGGGACTCTGAAAAACTGTTTTTT,TRBD1,many,TRBV12-3/TRBV12-4,TRBJ1-4
CASSIEGTRNQPQHF,TGTGCCAGTAGTATTGAGGGTACTCGCAATCAGCCCCAGCATTTT,NA,NA,TRBV19,TRBJ1-5
CASGEDLNTEAFF,TGTGCTAGTGGGGAGGACCTGAACACTGAAGCTTTCTTT,NA,NA,TRBV12-5,TRBJ1-1
CASSLHGTSGRSSQETQYF,TGTGCCAGCAGCTTACACGGGACTAGCGGGAGATCCTCCCAAGAGACCCAGTACTTC,TRBD2,NA,TRBV11-3,TRBJ2-5
CASSLSKGGAVQYF,TGTGCCAGCAGCTTATCGAAGGGGGGGGCAGTTCAGTATTTT,NA,NA,TRBV7-2,TRBJ2-3
CASSFPTGLNTEAFF,TGTGCCAGCAGCTTTCCGACAGGGTTGAACACTGAAGCTTTCTTT,TRBD1,NA,TRBV7-9,TRBJ1-1
CASSSGQAYGYTF,TGTGCCAGCAGTTCAGGACAGGCCTATGGCTACACCTTC,TRBD1,NA,TRBV12-3/TRBV12-4,TRBJ1-2
CAIRGGSPSSFNTEAFF,TGTGCCATCAGGGGGGGTAGCCCCTCAAGTTTTAACACTGAAGCTTTCTTT,NA,NA,TRBV10-3,TRBJ1-1
CASRPPGVGTDTQYF,TGTGCCAGCAGGCCTCCAGGGGTTGGGACAGATACGCAGTATTTT,NA,NA,TRBV6-5,TRBJ2-3
CASSEGGKYGYTF,TGTGCCAGCTCAGAGGGCGGGAAGTATGGCTACACCTTC,NA,NA,TRBV18,TRBJ1-2
CASSFYRDRGVVGNTIYF,TGTGCCAGCAGCTTTTACCGGGACAGGGGGGTTGTTGGAAACACCATATATTTT,TRBD1,NA,TRBV7-2,TRBJ1-3
CATSRDSGTGNTGELFF,TGTGCCACCAGCAGAGATTCCGGGACAGGGAACACCGGGGAGCTGTTTTTT,TRBD1,NA,TRBV15,TRBJ2-2
CASSQGENTEAFF,TGTGCCAGCTCACAGGGGGAAAACACTGAAGCTTTCTTT,NA,NA,TRBV18,TRBJ1-1
CSVARSGADGYTF,TGCAGCGTTGCAAGGAGCGGGGCAGATGGCTACACCTTC,NA,NA,TRBV29-1,TRBJ1-2
CASSLFRGRSGQETQYF,TGTGCCAGCAGCTTATTCAGGGGGCGGTCAGGCCAAGAGACCCAGTACTTC,TRBD1,few,TRBV7-8,TRBJ2-5
CASRATGGVTYEQYF,TGTGCCAGCAGGGCGACAGGGGGCGTTACCTACGAGCAGTACTTC,TRBD1,NA,TRBV6-5,TRBJ2-7
CASGLFPQGPAFPEQFF,TGTGCTAGTGGTTTGTTCCCCCAGGGTCCGGCATTCCCTGAGCAGTTCTTC,NA,NA,TRBV12-5,TRBJ2-1
CASSQDLAGGYTF,TGCGCCAGCAGCCAAGATTTGGCGGGTGGCTACACCTTC,NA,once,TRBV4-1,TRBJ1-2
CAWILGGISTDTQYF,TGTGCCTGGATTTTGGGGGGAATCAGCACAGATACGCAGTATTTT,NA,once,TRBV30,TRBJ2-3
CASSTIKREGYNEQFF,TGTGCCAGCAGCACCATCAAGCGGGAGGGCTACAATGAGCAGTTCTTC,TRBD2,NA,TRBV11-3,TRBJ2-1
CASSYRLLAGGPYEQYF,TGTGCCAGCAGTTACAGGTTGTTAGCGGGGGGTCCCTACGAGCAGTACTTC,TRBD2,once,TRBV6-2/TRBV6-3,TRBJ2-7
CASSYGETYNSPLHF,TGTGCCAGCAGTTATGGGGAGACCTATAATTCACCCCTCCACTTT,NA,NA,TRBV6-2/TRBV6-3,TRBJ1-6
CASSQVRDSRNGYTF,TGTGCCAGCAGCCAAGTCCGGGACAGTCGTAATGGCTACACCTTC,TRBD1,NA,TRBV3-1/TRBV3-2,TRBJ1-2
CATSRALAGETYNEQFF,TGTGCCACCAGCAGAGCACTAGCGGGAGAAACATACAATGAGCAGTTCTTC,TRBD2,NA,TRBV15,TRBJ2-1
CASGPGGLNTEAFF,TGTGCCAGCGGCCCAGGGGGGTTGAACACTGAAGCTTTCTTT,TRBD1,NA,TRBV5-4,TRBJ1-1
CASSQDDQETQYF,TGCGCCAGCAGCCAAGACGACCAAGAGACCCAGTACTTC,NA,NA,TRBV4-1,TRBJ2-5
CASSLRDRGLNEQYF,TGTGCCAGCAGCCTGAGGGACAGGGGGTTGAACGAGCAGTACTTC,TRBD1,NA,TRBV5-4,TRBJ2-7
CASRPGQGRNYGYTF,TGTGCCAGCAGACCCGGACAGGGGAGGAACTATGGCTACACCTTC,TRBD1,NA,TRBV27,TRBJ1-2
CASSQDSMVSFWGGDTQYF,TGTGCCAGCAGCCAAGATTCCATGGTGTCGTTCTGGGGGGGAGATACGCAGTATTTT,TRBD2,once,TRBV14,TRBJ2-3
CASSQDRDGYTF,TGTGCCAGCTCTCAGGACAGGGATGGCTACACCTTC,TRBD1,NA,TRBV18,TRBJ1-2
CASSETGTRGGYTF,TGTGCCAGCAGTGAAACGGGAACACGGGGTGGCTACACCTTC,NA,NA,TRBV25-1,TRBJ1-2